Below, 9 T cell receptor beta chains from the same sample are listed, as sequenced in a study of cytomegalovirus exposure and HLA in healthy donors. 60 Vbeta and 13 Jbeta primers were used in PCR. The method was immunoSEQ multiplex PCR; TCRdb's version includes in-frame clones alone and lacks a portion of them. The table lists about 190,000 clones. Source material: PBMCs. These receptors were collected from a man aged 30-40 years in good health and CMV-seronegative.

Remarks on this clone: Its ends do not fully match the called genes, so a read error is possible. The chain couples TRBV10-2 to TRBJ2-7; maybe TRBD1 (5 bases). This CDR3 has 15 amino acids. Germline values: CDR1 WSHSY, CDR2 SAAADI. CDR3 protein: CASSESQGNSYEQYF. CDR3 DNA sequence: TGCGCCAGCAGCGAGTCTCAGGGAAACTCCTACGAGCAGTACTTC.

This chain's CDR3 is CASTPGTSGGPQETQYF. The CDR3 bases are TGTGCCAGCACCCCAGGGACTAGCGGGGGCCCACAAGAGACCCAGTACTTC. The chain has TRBV2 and TRBJ2-5; TRBD2 agrees at 14 bases. This CDR3 spans 17 amino acids. The V segment lost 7 bases and the J segment 2 bases; nucleotides outside the gene matches: 9. Germline V gene lookup returns CDR1 SNHLY and CDR2 FYNNEI.

This sequence joins TRBV13 and TRBJ1-1; 7 bases agree with TRBD1. V trimming: 3 bases; J trimming: 4 bases; junction bases outside the gene matches: 5. The CDR3 is 14 residues long. Looked up from germline, CDR1 is PRHDT and CDR2 is FYEKMQ (reference sequence). The CDR3 loop reads CASSFNRGGTEAFF. The DNA for the CDR3 is TGTGCCAGCAGCTTCAACAGGGGCGGCACTGAAGCTTTCTTT.

The V gene is TRBV12-5, the J gene TRBJ2-2; weak D call: TRBD2 (6 bases). This CDR3 spans 15 amino acids. Germline V gene lookup returns CDR1 LGHNT and CDR2 FRNRAP. The V gene lost 0 bases and the J gene lost 7 bases, with 12 bases spanning the gap. CDR3 loop: CASGLVVGSGGELFF. The CDR3 DNA reads TGTGCTAGTGGTTTGGTAGTTGGTAGCGGCGGGGAGCTGTTTTTT.

CDR3 protein: CASSIWGGASNNEQFF. CDR3 sequence (DNA): TGTGCCAGTAGTATATGGGGGGGGGCCAGTAACAATGAGCAGTTCTTC. This chain joins TRBV19 and TRBJ2-1, with D maybe TRBD2 (7 bases). The CDR3 consists of 16 residues. Germline assignment: CDR1 LNHDA and CDR2 SQIVND (reference sequence). V was cut by 2 bases and J by 5 bases, with 16 bases left in between.

The genes are TRBV7-9 and TRBJ1-2, with D tentatively TRBD1 (6 bases). Germline CDR1 and CDR2: SEHNR and FQNEAQ (reference sequence). V was clipped by 1 base and J by 4 bases, with 10 bases between them. The CDR3 has 14 amino acids. The CDR3 DNA reads TGTGCCAGCAGCTTAGGTGCGGGGGCCTATGGCTACACCTTC. Translation gives CASSLGAGAYGYTF.

V usage is TRBV11-3 and J usage is TRBJ2-3, with 10 bases that match TRBD1. Trimming removed 2 bases from V and 6 bases from J; junction bases left unmatched: 8. This CDR3 has 16 amino acids. Germline assignment: CDR1 SGHNT and CDR2 YENEEA. CDR3 in amino acids: CASSLTGTGEADTQYF. For the CDR3, the DNA is TGTGCCAGCAGCTTAACCGGGACAGGGGAGGCGGATACGCAGTATTTT.

The V and J genes are TRBV19 and TRBJ1-5; D unclear. Germline CDR1 LNHDA, CDR2 SQIVND (reference sequence). The length of the CDR3 is 14 residues. The V and J ends lost 10 bases and 2 bases respectively, with 15 bases between them. The CDR3 sequence is CAISLQFGNQPQHF. The CDR3, as DNA: TGTGCCATCAGTCTTCAGTTCGGCAATCAGCCCCAGCATTTT.

J is TRBJ2-7 and V is TRBV19; 7 nucleotides match TRBD2. J lost 1 base, V lost 8 bases, and 5 bases had no gene match. The CDR3 covers 13 residues. Germline V lookup: CDR1 LNHDA, CDR2 SQIVND (reference sequence). The DNA for the CDR3 is TGTGCCAGTGGGGTAGCGGGTTCCTACGAGCAGTACTTC. This sequence encodes CASGVAGSYEQYF.